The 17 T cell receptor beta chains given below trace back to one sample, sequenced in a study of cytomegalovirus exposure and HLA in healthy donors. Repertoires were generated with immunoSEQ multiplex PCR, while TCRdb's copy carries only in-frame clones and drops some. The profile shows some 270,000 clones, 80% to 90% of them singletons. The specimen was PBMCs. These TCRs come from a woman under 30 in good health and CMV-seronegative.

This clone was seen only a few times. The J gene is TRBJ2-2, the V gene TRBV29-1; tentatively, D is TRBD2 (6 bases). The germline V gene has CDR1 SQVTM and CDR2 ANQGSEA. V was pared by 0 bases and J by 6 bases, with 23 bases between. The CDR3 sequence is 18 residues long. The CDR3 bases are TGCAGCGTTGAAGATCTTGGCAGGGCCGGGAGAAGGCCCGGGGAGCTGTTTTTT. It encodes CSVEDLGRAGRRPGELFF.

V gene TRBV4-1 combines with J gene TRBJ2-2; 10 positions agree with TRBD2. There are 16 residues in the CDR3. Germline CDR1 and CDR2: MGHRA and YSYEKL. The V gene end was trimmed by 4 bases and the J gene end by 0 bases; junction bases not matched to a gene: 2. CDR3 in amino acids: CASSLSGGPNTGELFF. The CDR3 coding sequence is TGCGCCAGCAGCCTTAGCGGGGGGCCGAACACCGGGGAGCTGTTTTTT.

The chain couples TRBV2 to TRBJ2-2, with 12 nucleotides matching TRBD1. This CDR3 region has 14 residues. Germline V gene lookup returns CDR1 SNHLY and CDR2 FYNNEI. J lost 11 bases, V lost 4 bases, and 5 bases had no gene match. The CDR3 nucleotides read TGTGCCAGCAGTGCAGGGGACAGGGGGCGAGAGCTGTTTTTT. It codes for CASSAGDRGRELFF.

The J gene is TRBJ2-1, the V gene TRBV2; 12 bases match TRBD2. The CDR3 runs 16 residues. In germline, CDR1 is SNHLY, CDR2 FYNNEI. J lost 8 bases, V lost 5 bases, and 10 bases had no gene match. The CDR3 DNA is TGTGCCAGCAGTCCCACTCGACTAGCGGGAGAAGATGAGCAGTTCTTC. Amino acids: CASSPTRLAGEDEQFF.

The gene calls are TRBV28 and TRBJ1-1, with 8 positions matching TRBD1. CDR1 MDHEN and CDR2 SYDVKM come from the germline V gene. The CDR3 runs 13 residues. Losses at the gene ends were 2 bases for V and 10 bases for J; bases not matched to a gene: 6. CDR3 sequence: CASSLQGASSAFF. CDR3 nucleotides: TGTGCCAGCAGTTTACAGGGGGCGAGCTCAGCTTTCTTT.

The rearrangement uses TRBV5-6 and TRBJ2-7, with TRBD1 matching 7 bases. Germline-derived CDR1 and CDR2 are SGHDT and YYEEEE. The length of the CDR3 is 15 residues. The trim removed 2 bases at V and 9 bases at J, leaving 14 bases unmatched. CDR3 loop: CASSFPREGGVGQYF. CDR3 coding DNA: TGTGCCAGCAGCTTTCCGCGCGAAGGGGGCGTGGGGCAGTACTTC.

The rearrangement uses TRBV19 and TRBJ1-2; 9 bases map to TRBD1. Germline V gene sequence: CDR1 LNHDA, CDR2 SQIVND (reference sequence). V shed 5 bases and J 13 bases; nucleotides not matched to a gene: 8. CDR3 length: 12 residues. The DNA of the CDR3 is TGTGCCAGTAGTCTCCGGGACAGGGAGGTCACCTTC. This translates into CASSLRDREVTF.

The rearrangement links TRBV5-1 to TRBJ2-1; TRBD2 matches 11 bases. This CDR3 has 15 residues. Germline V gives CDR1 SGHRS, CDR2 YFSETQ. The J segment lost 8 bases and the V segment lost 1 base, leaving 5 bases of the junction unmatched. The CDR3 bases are TGCGCCAGCAGCTTGACTAGCGGGAGTGTCGATGAGCAGTTCTTC. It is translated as CASSLTSGSVDEQFF.

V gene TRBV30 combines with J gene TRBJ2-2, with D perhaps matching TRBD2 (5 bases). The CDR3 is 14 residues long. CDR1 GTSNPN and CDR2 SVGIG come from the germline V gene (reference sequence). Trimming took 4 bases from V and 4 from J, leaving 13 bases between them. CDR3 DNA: TGTGCCTGGAATCTCGGGAAGGGCACCGGGGAGCTGTTTTTT. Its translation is CAWNLGKGTGELFF. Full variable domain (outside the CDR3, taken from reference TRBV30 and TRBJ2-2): SQTIHQWPATLVQPVGSPLSLECTVEGTSNPNLYWYRQAAGRGLQLLFYSVGIGQISSEVPQNLSASRPQDRQFILSSKKLLLSDSGFYLCAWNLGKGTGELFFGEGSRLTVL.

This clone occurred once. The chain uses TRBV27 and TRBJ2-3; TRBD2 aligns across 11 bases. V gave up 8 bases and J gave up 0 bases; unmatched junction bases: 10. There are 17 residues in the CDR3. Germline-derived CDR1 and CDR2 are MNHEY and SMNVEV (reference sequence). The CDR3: CASLLAGAKPSTDTQYF. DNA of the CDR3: TGTGCCAGCCTACTAGCGGGGGCCAAACCTAGCACAGATACGCAGTATTTT.

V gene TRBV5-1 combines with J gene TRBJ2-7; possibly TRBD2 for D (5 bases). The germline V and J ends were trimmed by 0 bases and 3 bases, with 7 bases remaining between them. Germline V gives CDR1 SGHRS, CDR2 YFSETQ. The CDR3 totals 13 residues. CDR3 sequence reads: CASSLVLDYEQYF. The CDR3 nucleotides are TGCGCCAGCAGCTTGGTACTAGACTACGAGCAGTACTTC. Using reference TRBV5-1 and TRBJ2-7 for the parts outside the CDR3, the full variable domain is KAGVTQTPRYLIKTRGQQVTLSCSPISGHRSVSWYQQTPGQGLQFLFEYFSETQRNKGNFPGRFSGRQFSNSRSEMNVSTLELGDSALYLCASSLVLDYEQYFGPGTRLTVT.

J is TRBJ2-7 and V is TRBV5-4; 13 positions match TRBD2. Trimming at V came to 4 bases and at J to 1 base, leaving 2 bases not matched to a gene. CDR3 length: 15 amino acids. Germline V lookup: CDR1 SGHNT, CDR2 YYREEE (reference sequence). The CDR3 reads CASSMGLAGSYEQYF. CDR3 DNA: TGTGCCAGCAGCATGGGACTAGCGGGATCCTACGAGCAGTACTTC.

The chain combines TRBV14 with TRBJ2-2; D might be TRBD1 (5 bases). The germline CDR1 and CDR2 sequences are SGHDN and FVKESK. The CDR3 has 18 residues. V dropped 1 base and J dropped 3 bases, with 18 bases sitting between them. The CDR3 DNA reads TGTGCCAGCAGCCAAGGATCCAGGGCGGTGTGGGACACCGGGGAGCTGTTTTTT. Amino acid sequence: CASSQGSRAVWDTGELFF.

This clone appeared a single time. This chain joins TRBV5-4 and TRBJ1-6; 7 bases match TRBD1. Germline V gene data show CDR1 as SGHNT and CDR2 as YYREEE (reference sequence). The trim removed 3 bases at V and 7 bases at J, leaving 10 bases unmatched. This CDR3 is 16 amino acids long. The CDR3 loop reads CASSSQGGRDNSPLHF. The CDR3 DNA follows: TGTGCCAGCAGCTCCCAGGGGGGACGGGACAATTCACCCCTCCACTTT.

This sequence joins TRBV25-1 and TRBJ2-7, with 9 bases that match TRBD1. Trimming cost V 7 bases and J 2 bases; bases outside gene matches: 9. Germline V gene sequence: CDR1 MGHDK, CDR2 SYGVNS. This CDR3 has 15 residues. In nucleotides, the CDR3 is TGTGCCAGCACCCCGGGGACAGGGTTTACCTACGAGCAGTACTTC. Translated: CASTPGTGFTYEQYF.

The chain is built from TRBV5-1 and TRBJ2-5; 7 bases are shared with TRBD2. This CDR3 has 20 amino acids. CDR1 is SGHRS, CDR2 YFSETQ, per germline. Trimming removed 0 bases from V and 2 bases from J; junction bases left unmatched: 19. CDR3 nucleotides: TGCGCCAGCAGCTTGGTCCGGGCGGGAGTTAGACTGCGGGGGCAAGAGACCCAGTACTTC. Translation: CASSLVRAGVRLRGQETQYF.

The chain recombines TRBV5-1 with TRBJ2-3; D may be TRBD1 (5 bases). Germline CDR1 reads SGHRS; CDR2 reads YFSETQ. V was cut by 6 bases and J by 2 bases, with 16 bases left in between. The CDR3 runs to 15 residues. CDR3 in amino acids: CASKKGNPLTDTQYF. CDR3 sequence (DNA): TGCGCCAGCAAAAAGGGGAACCCTCTCACAGATACGCAGTATTTT.